These 8 T cell receptor beta chains came from one sample sequenced in a study of tumor-infiltrating lymphocytes in primary liver carcinoma. Synthesis of TCR beta cDNA was carried out from approximately 470 ng total RNA with a constant-region primer. Slightly modified ARM-PCR with three nested multiplex PCR rounds yielded TCR beta libraries. Investigators reported that the first two PCR rounds, at 9 to 11 cycles each, used TRBV1-TRBV30 forward primers with a C-beta reverse primer. TCRdb fed the multiplex PCR reads into MiXCR, producing one record per CDR3 protein. Of approximately 40,000 distinct CDR3 sequences listed, roughly 73% are singletons. For each extraction, RNA and DNA were obtained together from roughly 20-30 mg of unsorted bulk tissue. Sequenced sample: liver tumor tissue from sampling region 2. The subset is: tumor region T2, inferior pole. Every receptor here comes from a man aged 35 to 55 with primary liver carcinoma and hepatitis B virus infection.

Notes on this clonotype: At one end the junction does not follow the germline gene, possibly because of a read error. CDR3 sequence (DNA): TGTGCTAGCAGCCCGACTCATTCCTACGAGCAGTACTTC. Translating gives CASSPTHSYEQYF. The chain links TRBV7-8 to TRBJ2-7, with D uncertain. This CDR3 comprises 13 residues. Germline V gene data show CDR1 as SGHVS and CDR2 as FQNEAQ.

The rearrangement joins TRBV12-3 or TRBV12-4 to TRBJ2-7; no definite D call. V lost 10 bases and J lost 6, with 16 bases in between. This CDR3 contains 12 residues. The CDR3 loop is CAISSDNGEQYF. Written as DNA, the CDR3 is TGTGCCATCAGCTCCGACAACGGCGAGCAGTACTTC.

Here the CDR3 reads CASSLPTGYVQYF. For the CDR3, the DNA is TGTGCCAGCAGCTTACCAACGGGGTATGTGCAGTACTTC. The chain is built from TRBV5-5 and TRBJ2-7; the D gene is possibly TRBD2 (5 bases). Trimming shortened V by 2 bases and J by 9 bases, and 15 bases separated the two germline ends. The germline V gene has CDR1 SGHKS and CDR2 YYEKEE (reference sequence). This CDR3 has 13 amino acids.

The chain carries TRBV28 and TRBJ1-5, with 7 bases matching TRBD1. The CDR3 extends over 20 amino acids. Germline-derived CDR1 and CDR2 are MDHEN and SYDVKM. CDR3 in DNA: TGTGTCAACAGAGAAGACAGGGCCGCCCATAGCCTCACCTCCAAGTGGACCCAGCATTTT. This translates into CVNREDRAAHSLTSKWTQHF.

For this clonotype: The junction and the germline gene differ at one end; a read error may be behind it. Written as DNA, the CDR3 is TGCGCCAGCAGCCAAGTAACCAGGGGGAGGTACAATGAGCAGTCCTTT. Encoded protein: CASSQVTRGRYNEQSF. The J gene is TRBJ2-1, the V gene TRBV4-3; possible D gene TRBD1, 7 bases. The CDR3 length is 16 residues. Germline V CDR1 and CDR2: LGHNA, YSLEER.

The chain links TRBV14 to TRBJ2-3; a possible D gene is TRBD2 (5 bases). Germline V gene lookup returns CDR1 SGHDN and CDR2 FVKESK. Trimming took 10 bases from V and 3 from J, leaving 26 bases between them. This CDR3 spans 17 amino acids. The CDR3 region has the DNA TGTGCCAACCCACAAAGACTACTACCTGGGGTGACAGATACGCAGTATTTT. Protein sequence: CANPQRLLPGVTDTQYF.

The CDR3 loop is CASSRTPTSPLHF. The DNA for the CDR3 is TGTGCCAGCAGCCGGACACCGACTTCACCCCTCCACTTT. The chain is built from TRBV11-1 and TRBJ1-6; TRBD1 is a possible D gene (5 bases). The CDR3 spans 13 residues. Germline V CDR1 and CDR2: SGHAT, FQDESV (reference sequence). Trimming stripped 5 bases from V and 9 bases from J, with 11 bases between. The full variable domain, completed using reference TRBV11-1 and TRBJ1-6, is EAEVAQSPRYKITEKSQAVAFWCDPISGHATLYWYRQILGQGPELLVQFQDESVVDDSQLPKDRFSAERLKGVDSTLKIQPAELGDSAMYLCASSRTPTSPLHFGNGTRLTVT.

Regarding this clonotype: At one end the junction does not follow the germline gene, possibly because of a read error. The chain has TRBV28 and TRBJ2-1, with D uncertain. CDR3 size: 15 residues. Germline V gene sequence: CDR1 MDHEN, CDR2 SYDVKM. In DNA, the CDR3 is TGTGCTAGCAGTTTATCGGGCCGGGTGGGGAATGAGCGGTTCTTC. Translation: CASSLSGRVGNERFF. The whole variable domain, remainder taken from reference TRBV28 and TRBJ2-1, is DVKVTQSSRYLVKRTGEKVFLECVQDMDHENMFWYRQDPGLGLRLIYFSYDVKMKEKGDIPEGYSVSREKKERFSLILESASTNQTSMYLCASSLSGRVGNERFFGPGTRLTVL.